These 21 T cell receptor beta chains share one sample of origin, sequenced in a study of blood T cells in healthy people across ages (dated by TCRdb to 2013 to 2016). Libraries were built with 5' RACE. Sequencing used an Illumina HiSeq 2500. A second PCR of roughly 7 to 11 cycles was run with a J-beta primer mix and a sample-barcoded 5' primer. TCRdb cleaned the public reads at Q25 with fastp, built clones with MiXCR and kept in-frame beta chains. Every CDR3 protein is listed once, alongside the most common genes and DNA of its rows. Here the sample has fewer than 2,000,000 distinct CDR3 sequences; about 31% occur a single time. The ten largest make up about 10% of the sample. Sequencing used blood. The receptors derive from a woman under 40 in good health.

This chain connects TRBV13 to TRBJ2-5; the match to TRBD2 covers 12 bases. The junction had 8 bases not matched to a gene; V was cut back by 1 base and J by 2 bases. This CDR3 region has 18 residues. CDR1 and CDR2 (germline): PRHDT, FYEKMQ (reference sequence). CDR3 region: CASSLAASGRAPQETQYF. The CDR3 DNA reads TGTGCCAGCAGCTTAGCGGCTAGCGGGAGGGCCCCGCAAGAGACCCAGTACTTC.

The CDR3 nucleotides are TGTGCCAGCAGCTTCCCCCACTGGGACTCCTACGAGCAGTACTTC. Residues: CASSFPHWDSYEQYF. The J gene is TRBJ2-7, the V gene TRBV7-2; D gene ambiguous. Germline V CDR1 and CDR2: SGHTA, FQGNSA. Trimming removed 3 bases at V and 0 bases at J, with 12 bases between. CDR3 length equals 15 residues.

With regard to this clonotype: A much larger clone sits a single nucleotide away, making a read error possible. The rearrangement uses TRBV10-3 and TRBJ2-7; 9 bases match TRBD1. The germline gives CDR1 ENHRY, CDR2 SYGVKD. CDR3 size: 14 residues. In DNA, the CDR3 is TGTGCCACCAGTGCGGGACAGGGTTACTACGAGCAGTACTTC. This codes for CATSAGQGYYEQYF.

This clonotype was seen only a few times. The chain recombines TRBV20-1 with TRBJ2-1, with 9 bases fitting TRBD2. Trimming cost V 4 bases and J 6 bases; bases outside gene matches: 4. The CDR3 length is 13 residues. Germline V gives CDR1 DFQATT, CDR2 SNEGSKA (reference sequence). CDR3 sequence: CSATGTSLNEQFF. The DNA of the CDR3 is TGCAGTGCTACCGGGACTAGCCTCAATGAGCAGTTCTTC.

With regard to this clonotype: A much larger clone lies a single base off, so this may be a read error. The genes are TRBV20-1 and TRBJ2-1, with 7 bases that match TRBD2. Germline V lookup: CDR1 DFQATT, CDR2 SNEGSKA (reference sequence). The CDR3 is 15 residues long. The junction had 12 bases not matched to a gene; V was cut back by 5 bases and J by 5 bases. CDR3 sequence: CSAGISGWDDNEQFF. CDR3 in DNA: TGCAGTGCTGGCATTAGCGGGTGGGACGACAATGAGCAGTTCTTC.

V and J are TRBV20-1 and TRBJ2-3; the D gene is possibly TRBD2 (5 bases). Trimming pared 5 bases from V and 3 bases from J, leaving 9 bases between. This CDR3 has 12 amino acids. Per germline, CDR1 DFQATT and CDR2 SNEGSKA (reference sequence). CDR3 protein: CSALTGTDTQYF. The CDR3 region has the DNA TGCAGTGCTTTGACGGGAACAGATACGCAGTATTTT.

The chain is built from TRBV6-5 and TRBJ2-3; 11 nucleotides match TRBD1. Germline loops: CDR1 MNHEY, CDR2 SVGAGI. CDR3 length: 20 residues. The J segment lost 6 bases and the V segment lost 0 bases, leaving 17 bases of the junction unmatched. CDR3 sequence reads: CASSYSTGALGQGARDTQYF. The CDR3 DNA sequence: TGTGCCAGCAGTTACTCGACGGGGGCACTAGGACAGGGGGCCAGGGATACGCAGTATTTT.

This clonotype has only a few counts. The V gene is TRBV6-5, the J gene TRBJ2-7; 8 nucleotides agree with TRBD1. Trimming removed 6 bases from V and 5 bases from J; junction bases left unmatched: 9. In germline, CDR1 is MNHEY, CDR2 SVGAGI. CDR3 length equals 14 residues. CDR3 region: CASSRGQGGDEQYF. The CDR3 DNA sequence: TGTGCCAGCAGCCGCGGACAGGGAGGCGACGAGCAGTACTTC.

This clonotype was found a few times. This chain connects TRBV27 to TRBJ2-1, with 8 bases matching TRBD2. This CDR3 spans 13 amino acids. V shed 5 bases, J shed 6 bases, and the junction held 3 bases outside the gene matches. Germline loops: CDR1 MNHEY, CDR2 SMNVEV (reference sequence). The CDR3: CASSNGGANEQFF. The DNA for the CDR3 is TGTGCCAGCAGTAACGGGGGGGCCAATGAGCAGTTCTTC.

In its sample, this clonotype was seen a few times. The V call is TRBV29-1, the J call TRBJ1-2, with D perhaps matching TRBD1 (5 bases). V lost 6 bases, J lost 7 bases, and 15 bases lay in between. Per the germline V gene, CDR1 is SQVTM and CDR2 is ANQGSEA. The CDR3 spans 12 residues. The CDR3 DNA follows: TGCAGCGTGGGGCCGGCCGCAGTTGGCTACACCTTC. Amino acid sequence: CSVGPAAVGYTF.

This clonotype was seen repeatedly, ten times or more. The gene calls are TRBV20-1 and TRBJ2-5, with 11 bases that match TRBD2. The CDR3 loop spans 13 amino acids. The germline V gene encodes CDR1 DFQATT and CDR2 SNEGSKA (reference sequence). V shed 3 bases and J 4 bases; nucleotides not matched to a gene: 1. CDR3: CSARTSGAETQYF. In DNA form, the CDR3 reads TGCAGTGCTAGGACTAGCGGGGCAGAGACCCAGTACTTC.

The rearrangement joins TRBV28 to TRBJ1-2, with D unresolved. Germline CDR1 is MDHEN and CDR2 is SYDVKM. V lost 6 bases and J 2 bases, leaving 10 bases between the germline ends. This CDR3 is 13 amino acids long. The CDR3 sequence: CASRRASNYGYTF. The CDR3 nucleotides read TGTGCCAGCAGAAGGGCTTCGAACTATGGCTACACCTTC.

This clonotype was counted a few times. The CDR3 DNA sequence: TGTGCCAGCAGCCAAGTGGCAACAAGTTACGAGCAGTACTTC. Encoded protein: CASSQVATSYEQYF. The V gene is TRBV3-1, the J gene TRBJ2-7; D uncertain. The germline CDR1 and CDR2 sequences are LGHDT and YNNKEL (reference sequence). Trimming cost V 1 base and J 4 bases, with 11 bases left between them. CDR3 length: 14 amino acids.

The rearrangement joins TRBV20-1 to TRBJ2-7; no firm D call. The CDR3 is made up of 14 amino acids. Germline lookup yields CDR1 DFQATT and CDR2 SNEGSKA (reference sequence). With 5 bases removed from V and 0 bases from J, the gap between germline ends came to 14 bases. This CDR3 reads CSAFSSQSSYEQYF. In DNA, the CDR3 is TGCAGTGCTTTCAGTTCACAGAGCTCCTACGAGCAGTACTTC.

The gene calls are TRBV7-9 and TRBJ2-1; D is unclear. Germline CDR1 and CDR2: SEHNR and FQNEAQ (reference sequence). The CDR3 loop spans 13 amino acids. Trimming cost V 3 bases and J 6 bases, with 9 bases left between them. CDR3 amino acids: CASSFYGVNEQFF. CDR3 in DNA: TGTGCCAGCAGCTTTTATGGGGTCAATGAGCAGTTCTTC. The full variable domain, with the rest looked up from reference TRBV7-9 and TRBJ2-1, is DTGVSQNPRHKITKRGQNVTFRCDPISEHNRLYWYRQTLGQGPEFLTYFQNEAQLEKSRLLSDRFSAERPKGSFSTLEIQRTEQGDSAMYLCASSFYGVNEQFFGPGTRLTVL.

The V call is TRBV2, the J call TRBJ2-4; D not certain. The CDR3 consists of 14 residues. V lost 2 bases and J lost 2, with 7 bases in between. CDR1 and CDR2 from the germline V gene are SNHLY and FYNNEI. The CDR3 nucleotides read TGTGCCAGCAGTGAAACCAGTTCCAAAAACATTCAGTACTTC. Amino acids: CASSETSSKNIQYF.

This clonotype was observed a handful of times. The chain links TRBV5-5 to TRBJ2-5; perhaps D is TRBD1 or TRBD2 (5 bases each). Germline V gene lookup returns CDR1 SGHKS and CDR2 YYEKEE (reference sequence). This CDR3 spans 15 amino acids. V was trimmed by 3 bases and J by 2 bases, leaving 14 bases between them. The CDR3 sequence is CASSYRDLKQETQYF. CDR3 DNA: TGTGCCAGCAGCTACCGGGACCTAAAGCAAGAGACCCAGTACTTC.

On this clonotype itself: A much larger clone lies a single base off, so this may be a read error. The rearrangement uses TRBV2 and TRBJ2-2, with TRBD1 matching over 10 bases. The CDR3 length is 14 residues. The V and J ends lost 6 bases and 3 bases, in that order; junction bases with no gene match: 1. Germline CDR1 and CDR2: SNHLY and FYNNEI. The DNA for the CDR3 is TGTGCCAGCAGGGGACAGGGGCACACCGGGGAGCTGTTTTTT. The encoded protein is CASRGQGHTGELFF.

CDR3 amino acids: CASSAPGTSGLNEQFF. DNA of the CDR3: TGCGCCAGCAGCGCCCCTGGGACTAGCGGGCTCAATGAGCAGTTCTTC. The rearrangement joins TRBV4-1 to TRBJ2-1; 12 bases are a match to TRBD2. CDR1 and CDR2 (germline): MGHRA, YSYEKL. Trimming removed 5 bases from V and 6 bases from J; junction bases left unmatched: 8. The length of the CDR3 is 16 residues.

Of note for this clonotype: This may stem from a read error, because a much larger clone lies one nucleotide away. This chain connects TRBV7-2 to TRBJ1-6; 8 bases are a match to TRBD1. Germline-derived CDR1 and CDR2 are SGHTA and FQGNSA. The CDR3 loop spans 14 amino acids. The CDR3, as DNA: TGTGCCGGCAGCTCGGGACAGGCAAATTCACCCCTCCACTTT. This encodes CAGSSGQANSPLHF.

The rearrangement joins TRBV5-1 to TRBJ2-5; 8 nucleotides line up with TRBD1. Trimming removed 0 bases from V and 2 bases from J; junction bases left unmatched: 3. The CDR3 contains 15 residues. Germline CDR1 SGHRS, CDR2 YFSETQ. The CDR3 DNA follows: TGCGCCAGCAGCTTGGCACAGGGGGTTCAAGAGACCCAGTACTTC. Its protein product is CASSLAQGVQETQYF.